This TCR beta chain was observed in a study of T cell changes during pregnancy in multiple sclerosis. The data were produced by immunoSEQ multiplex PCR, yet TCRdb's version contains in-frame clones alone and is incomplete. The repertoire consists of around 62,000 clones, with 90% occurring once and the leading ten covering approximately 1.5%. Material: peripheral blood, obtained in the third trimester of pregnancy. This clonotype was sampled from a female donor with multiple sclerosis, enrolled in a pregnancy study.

The CDR3 sequence is CASSDTRGTDTQYF. As DNA, the CDR3 is TGTGCCAGCAGTGACACCAGGGGAACAGATACGCAGTATTTT. The chain joins TRBV25-1 to TRBJ2-3, with D tentatively TRBD1 (6 bases). This CDR3 comprises 14 residues. CDR1 and CDR2 from the germline V gene are MGHDK and SYGVNS. The V gene lost 3 bases and the J gene lost 3 bases, with 10 bases spanning the gap.